This T cell receptor (beta chain) was identified in a study of cytomegalovirus exposure and HLA in healthy donors (TCRdb year 2017). Context from the whole study: An earlier analysis of 550 to 700 of the donors reported more than 250 Gb of sequence data and some 120 million unique TCR beta sequences from about 200 million T cells. Besides the first cohort of roughly 700 subjects, a separate validation cohort made up of over 95 different subjects was used. About 5 DR-DQ haplotypes were handled as single units for association and clustering, since linkage in the cohort was strong. The genetic ancestry cluster associated with self-reported Caucasian donors included over 65% of the roughly 400 genotyped donors. Rather than drawing on any new phenotypic data, the later analysis identified candidate immune exposures from TCR beta sequences and the way those sequences occurred across donors. A later analysis re-analyzed previously published TCR beta repertoires from 660 or so donors and added high-resolution HLA genotyping to study TCR occurrence patterns. An early release covering more than 500 HLA-typed donors comprised approximately 290 gigabases of sequencing data and around 85 million unique TCR sequences. High-throughput TCR immunosequencing, statistical association of individual TCRs with disease status, and machine learning were combined to predict cytomegalovirus infection status. Donor age, sex, ethnicity and CMV serostatus were compiled together with the repertoire data. The study profiled the T cell repertoires of 500 to 800 subjects by immunosequencing and related them to cytomegalovirus serostatus. The number of donors typed differed by locus, with roughly 629-640 for A, B, C, DRB1 and DQB1, around 500 for DQA1, under 610 for DPA1, and under 490 for DPB1. The study was designed to test whether signatures of past pathogen exposure could be identified by cataloging public T cell receptors. Genome-wide SNP genotypes for about 65% of the roughly 700 donors were used in a later genetic analysis, which treated that subset as a discovery cohort. Every discovery cohort repertoire had been produced on one sequencing platform. An earlier analysis of around 580 of the donors used high-throughput TCR beta sequencing to judge whether each TCR beta V gene segment behaved as functional or pseudogenic. Among about 410 genotyped donors of the cohort, an average of around 250,000 unique TCR beta nucleotide sequences was sequenced per donor, of which about 18% were non-productive. Both class I and class II loci were covered by HLA typing, at four-digit resolution. The research as a whole found: Because HLA typing was unavailable for some donors at each locus, only the typed subset was used in association tests. Compared with equally common non-associated chains, HLA-associated TCR beta chains in a later analysis were more clonally expanded and had lower generation probabilities. A further reported finding was that TCR beta sequences accurately predicted the HLA-A and HLA-B alleles for most subjects in the first cohort. When HLA alleles, especially DR and DQ, strongly co-occurred, TCR associations were difficult to assign to individual alleles. Broadly in line with IMGT annotations, most TCR beta V segments showed up in productive rearrangements about 87% or about 30% of the time in an earlier analysis of around 550 of the donors. Compared with the roughly 670-donor mean, donors in an Asian-associated ancestry cluster had fewer N-insertions in productive TCRs, according to a later genetic analysis. In a later analysis, some 17,000 TCR beta sequences were associated with specific HLA alleles at a false discovery rate of 0.05. A later genetic analysis associated a missense DCLRE1C variant with V-gene and J-gene trimming of TCR beta chains, and an independent cohort replicated the association. Correlated functional status among segregating V segments might be attributable to linkage disequilibrium, but an unknown experimental factor could not be ruled out. It was suggested by the authors that the approach could potentially be generalized to other disease states and immunological phenotypes. Seventeen rarely observed V segments, including chromosome 9 orphons, were excluded from the earlier analysis of several hundred of the donors because counts were too low. The classifier was reported to diagnose cytomegalovirus status with high specificity and sensitivity in both the original cohort and the validation cohort. According to a later analysis, parvovirus B19, influenza, CMV and Epstein-Barr virus appeared linked to several top co-occurrence clusters. In this cohort, only TCR beta chains were sequenced, and detectable features were limited by the absence of alpha or paired-chain data. Sequencing depth was assumed to be roughly uniform across donors in the presence/absence analyses, though that assumption may not hold. A cluster of highly shared sequence variants was judged likely to be a technical artifact of the sequencing pipeline. A few of the identified cytomegalovirus-associated TCR beta chains were confirmed in vitro to be specific for cytomegalovirus antigens. In the study, approximately 160 TCR beta chains were listed as associated with cytomegalovirus. A later analysis found that TCR association rates varied across HLA loci, with DRB1 alleles showing the most associated TCRs and HLA-C alleles the fewest. Most TCR sequences were observed very rarely across donors, whereas some public TCRs were present in many individuals. According to a later analysis, most CMV-associated TCR beta chains appeared to be HLA-restricted, and the HLA associations seemed to be driven largely by CMV exposure. For the cohort, immune exposure information was limited to CMV serostatus. Because the 87-base-pair reads could not distinguish some IMGT-functional V segments, including TRBV6-2 and TRBV6-3, those segments were excluded.

Libraries were made using the immunoSEQ multiplex PCR assay. For the multiplex PCR, a mixture combining 60 forward primers for TCR Vbeta segments and 13 reverse primers for TCR Jbeta segments was used. The CDR3 region of rearranged TCR beta genes was amplified from genomic DNA by a multiplex PCR assay. On the Illumina HiSeq System, the amplified TCR beta libraries were sequenced as 87-base-pair reads. As for the authors' bioinformatics: A later analysis counted about 76 million unique TCR beta chains across the 666 repertoires, and some 11 million of these chains were shared by at least two donors. Raw reads were error-corrected and collapsed into unique sequences with a nearest-neighbor algorithm that merged closely related sequences to remove PCR and sequencing errors. Alignment of CDR3 sequences to IMGT reference sequences was used to assign V, D and J gene segments. For a sequence to be retained, a match of at least six nucleotides to both a V gene segment and a J gene segment was required. A rearrangement was called productive if the CDR3 had no stop codons and remained in frame with V and J, and every other rearrangement was called non-productive. CDR3 was defined according to IMGT convention as the region running from the second conserved V-encoded cysteine to the conserved J-encoded phenylalanine. The earlier analysis of 587 of the donors excluded sequences that lacked an unambiguous match to a single V gene segment. An earlier analysis of 550 to 650 of the donors classified V segments as functional when productive rearrangements were above 56.7% and as segregating when the standard deviation between donors was above 5%. A statistical classification framework was built for diagnosing cytomegalovirus status from the catalog of TCR beta chain sequences. V and J gene assignment, in a later analysis, came from comparing TCR nucleotide sequences with IMGT/GENE-DB human TR gene sequences. The TCRdist pipeline was used in a later analysis to assign CDR3 sequences and most-parsimonious VDJ recombination scenarios. In a later analysis, each TCR beta chain was defined by its CDR3 amino acid sequence together with its V-gene family, and reads lacking a unique V-gene family were excluded. To address suspected cross-contamination and a sequencing artifact, a later analysis removed some 620 highly shared, low-generation-probability nucleotide sequences. For each public chain, a later analysis derived a clonal expansion index from normalized ranks of inferred template counts within each repertoire. In a later analysis, generation probabilities were computed with a VDJ recombination model fitted to out-of-frame rearrangements, and the resulting probabilities were checked against IGoR. In a later analysis, TCR-TCR, TCR-HLA and TCR-CMV co-occurrence was scored with hypergeometric tests, and a repertoire-size bias correction was applied to TCR pairs. A later analysis estimated false discovery rates by permuting HLA or CMV assignments 20 times. In a later analysis, co-occurring TCRs were grouped using DBSCAN, and TCRdist sequence similarity was added for clustering within HLA-allele-positive subsets. Co-occurrence clustering excluded repertoires with fewer than 30,000 or more than 120,000 public chains, plus five with anomalous nucleotide sharing. This is the immuneACCESS table as TCRdb keeps it, with only in-frame sequences that have V and J called. A part of the clones is gone; compared with another copy, unresolved V genes explain less than half, and the rest is unexplained. That table gives V, J and clone size, and the DNA gave D and trimming. Recorded for this sample are more than 100,000 clones; roughly three quarters of them occurred a single time. The ten largest clones capture about 1.5% of the sample.

The cohort comprised some 730 healthy bone marrow donors. At the time of sampling, every cohort member was nominally healthy, though immune exposures that went unrecorded were likely present. The donor tested CMV seronegative, placing the donor among the 300 to 450 seronegative members of the cohort. A peripheral blood sample was collected from each donor, and TCR beta sequencing was performed on peripheral blood mononuclear cells. Genomic DNA extraction from the blood cell samples was performed with the Qiagen DNeasy Blood Extraction Kit. V loses 8 bases at its end and J loses 3 bases; junction bases beyond the gene matches: 3. Inclusive of the bounding cysteine and phenylalanine, the CDR3 is 13 residues long. The sequence is cut down to CDR3 DNA, 39 bases in frame from base 1. Based on the germline V gene, the CDR1 and CDR2 sequences are WSHSY and SAAADI. Comments on this clone: The antigen it binds to is not known. Qualities for individual bases were not recorded, and no much larger clone is one base off.

This chain joins TRBV10-2 to TRBJ2-2, and TRBD2 aligns with 7 junction nucleotides. The receptor's source is a woman aged 18-29 years in good health and CMV-seronegative. Sequencing input: PBMCs. The DNA is TGCGCCAGCCGGGGGGTATACACCGGGGAGCTGTTTTTT. It translates as CASRGVYTGELFF.